The rows below give T cell receptor beta chains drawn from one sample of a study of CD8 T cells in Susac syndrome. TCRdb itself ran the immunoSEQ multiplex PCR reads through MiXCR, one entry per CDR3 protein. The table lists around 150,000 distinct CDR3 sequences, over 85% of them singletons. The sample comprised CD4+ T cells from PBMCs. Receptor source: a human donor in good health. CDR3s include the opening cysteine and the closing phenylalanine or tryptophan. A D gene is named only where the DNA matches it firmly. The size field is filled for only some rows; it gives once, few, many or a size class.

V	D	size	J	length	CDR3	DNA
TRBV20-1	.	.	TRBJ2-7	17	CSARDRDREEALYEQYF	TGCAGTGCTAGAGATCGTGACCGAGAGGAGGCCCTCTACGAGCAGTACTTC
TRBV29-1	TRBD2	.	TRBJ2-1	13	CSVGRKLAPEQFF	TGCAGCGTGGGCCGCAAACTAGCGCCCGAGCAGTTCTTC
TRBV12-3/TRBV12-4	TRBD1	.	TRBJ1-1	13	CASRGQMNTEAFF	TGTGCCAGCCGGGGACAGATGAACACTGAAGCTTTCTTT
TRBV3-1	TRBD1	.	TRBJ2-1	15	CASSQDWDRGHEQFF	TGTGCCAGCAGCCAAGATTGGGACAGGGGGCATGAGCAGTTCTTC
TRBV7-2	.	.	TRBJ2-7	15	CASSRFIDSSYGQYF	TGTGCCAGCAGCCGCTTTATCGACAGCTCCTACGGGCAGTACTTC
TRBV9	TRBD2	.	TRBJ2-3	16	CASSLTGRGTTDTQYF	TGTGCCAGCAGCCTGACCGGGAGGGGGACCACAGATACGCAGTATTTT
TRBV28	TRBD1	.	TRBJ1-2	15	CASSPSVGTGHGYTF	TGTGCCAGCAGTCCGAGCGTAGGGACAGGTCATGGCTACACCTTC
TRBV9	.	.	TRBJ2-3	12	CASSGNLNLQYF	TGTGCCAGCAGCGGAAACTTGAACCTGCAGTATTTT
TRBV12-3/TRBV12-4	TRBD1	once	TRBJ1-5	15	CASSQTGGSNQPQHF	TGTGCCAGCAGTCAGACAGGGGGCAGCAATCAGCCCCAGCATTTT
TRBV29-1	TRBD1	.	TRBJ1-1	16	CSVDRTDRPMNTEAFF	TGCAGCGTTGACCGAACGGACAGGCCTATGAACACTGAAGCTTTCTTT
TRBV4-3	.	.	TRBJ2-1	16	CASSQELRSANNEQFF	TGCGCCAGCAGCCAAGAGTTAAGGTCAGCGAACAATGAGCAGTTCTTC
TRBV12-3/TRBV12-4	.	.	TRBJ1-1	13	CASSFSIQSEAFF	TGTGCCAGCAGTTTTAGCATCCAGTCTGAAGCTTTCTTT
TRBV29-1	TRBD1	.	TRBJ2-3	14	CSAGQGYGTDTQYF	TGCAGCGCCGGACAGGGGTACGGCACAGATACGCAGTATTTT
TRBV5-1	.	.	TRBJ2-2	16	CASSPRQTTNTGELFF	TGCGCCAGCAGCCCCCGACAGACAACGAACACCGGGGAGCTGTTTTTT
TRBV29-1	TRBD1	.	TRBJ2-7	14	CSVSPGTGDSEQYF	TGCAGCGTCTCCCCCGGGACAGGGGATAGCGAGCAGTACTTC
TRBV7-2	TRBD1	.	TRBJ1-6	13	CASSRDRDSPLHF	TGTGCCAGCAGCCGGGACAGGGACTCACCCCTCCACTTT
TRBV20-1	TRBD2	.	TRBJ2-3	13	CSARYPAGGTQYF	TGCAGTGCTAGGTATCCAGCGGGGGGTACGCAGTATTTT
TRBV2	.	.	TRBJ2-7	13	CASSPETNYEQYF	TGTGCCAGCAGTCCAGAGACCAACTACGAGCAGTACTTC
TRBV9	.	.	TRBJ1-1	13	CASSGGVRTEAFF	TGTGCCAGCAGCGGAGGGGTCCGGACTGAAGCTTTCTTT
TRBV4-3	.	few	TRBJ1-2	16	CASSQVYSGTVYGYTF	TGCGCCAGCAGCCAAGTCTACTCCGGGACCGTCTATGGCTACACCTTC
TRBV20-1	.	.	TRBJ2-5	13	CSGRGLPGETQYF	TGCAGTGGCCGGGGCCTCCCCGGGGAGACCCAGTACTTC
TRBV6-4	.	.	TRBJ2-3	16	CASSDRGSGSTDTQYF	TGTGCCAGCAGTGACCGGGGCAGCGGGAGCACAGATACGCAGTATTTT
TRBV7-9	.	.	TRBJ1-1	16	CASSSTGEVLNTEAFF	TGTGCCAGCAGCTCCACAGGAGAAGTATTGAACACTGAAGCTTTCTTT
TRBV7-2	TRBD2	once	TRBJ2-5	16	CASSLGPLAGQETQYF	TGTGCCAGCAGCCTTGGCCCGCTAGCGGGGCAAGAGACCCAGTACTTC
TRBV5-6	.	.	TRBJ2-1	16	CASSRDFDPLNNEQFF	TGTGCCAGCAGCCGGGACTTCGATCCTTTAAACAATGAGCAGTTCTTC
TRBV16	TRBD1	.	TRBJ1-5	15	CASSQSDRGNQPQHF	TGTGCCAGCAGCCAGTCGGACAGGGGAAATCAGCCCCAGCATTTT
TRBV18	.	.	TRBJ2-5	13	CASSDLYQETQYF	TGTGCCAGCTCAGATCTGTACCAAGAGACCCAGTACTTC
TRBV5-4	TRBD2	.	TRBJ2-5	17	CASSLVGRRGNGETQYF	TGTGCCAGCAGCTTGGTGGGTCGGCGGGGGAACGGGGAGACCCAGTACTTC
TRBV29-1	TRBD1	.	TRBJ1-4	14	CSVYGQGGNEKLFF	TGCAGCGTTTATGGACAGGGAGGAAATGAAAAACTGTTTTTT
TRBV18	.	.	TRBJ2-5	14	CASSRGPMAETQYF	TGTGCCAGCTCACGGGGGCCCATGGCGGAGACCCAGTACTTC
TRBV7-2	.	.	TRBJ2-1	12	CASSLDLGEQFF	TGTGCCAGCAGCTTAGATCTCGGTGAGCAGTTCTTC
TRBV28	TRBD1	.	TRBJ2-1	15	CASSSRQGATDEQFF	TGTGCCAGCAGTTCCCGACAGGGGGCAACAGATGAGCAGTTCTTC
TRBV7-9	.	.	TRBJ2-7	14	CASSLHVQGYEQYF	TGTGCCAGCAGCTTACATGTTCAGGGCTACGAGCAGTACTTC